This T cell receptor (beta chain) was identified in a study of T cell responses to AZD1222 COVID-19 vaccine. Study-wide findings and caveats: Recipients of two AZD1222 doses showed rising Spike-specific TCR breadth and depth.

The germline V gene has CDR1 MNHEY and CDR2 SVGEGT. This CDR3 has 15 residues. The V end was cut by 5 bases, the J end by 5 bases, with 18 bases between. This table comes from immunoSEQ multiplex PCR, and its TCRdb copy is limited to in-frame clones, with some not included. The repertoire holds 100,000 to 150,000 clones, with about 85% as singletons. Concerning this clone itself: Its antigen is undetermined.

This sequence was found in an adult in good health. The input for sequencing was peripheral blood, taken on day 0 of AZD1222 vaccination. This chain links TRBV6-2 or TRBV6-3 with TRBJ1-1, with D tentatively TRBD1 (5 bases). CDR3 in DNA: TGTGCCAGCAGTCGCCCGTATGAGGGGTTGACTGAAGCTTTCTTT. It specifies CASSRPYEGLTEAFF.